This is a list of T cell receptor beta chains from one sample in a study of metastatic and nonmetastatic thyroid tumors. TCRdb re-clonotyped the PCR reads via MiXCR. The table shows roughly 57,000 clones, with approximately 20% occurring only once. What was sequenced was blood. These TCRs come from a female donor with papillary thyroid cancer or a benign thyroid nodule (not recorded which). Some clones in this sample may be carry-over from other donors' samples. Both conserved end residues are trimmed from each CDR3.

CDR3,J,V,length
ASSFGQANYGYT,TRBJ1-2,TRBV7-2,12
ASTQLNTEAF,TRBJ1-1,TRBV28,10
ATSDPGTGSYNEQF,TRBJ2-1,TRBV24-1,14
ASSPPFGQGAREQY,TRBJ2-7,TRBV18,14
ASTSLADSYELY,TRBJ2-7,TRBV6-1,12
ASSPNSGLANEQY,TRBJ2-7,TRBV6-1,13
ASSKDLEGANVLT,TRBJ2-6,TRBV6-1,13
ASSTSPGLAGGLGEQF,TRBJ2-1,TRBV28,16
ASSLGAVNEQF,TRBJ2-1,TRBV7-3,11
SAPRGGRINEQF,TRBJ2-1,TRBV20-1,12
ASSLGTSGRGLEQF,TRBJ2-1,TRBV7-3,14
ASSLPGQGANEQF,TRBJ2-1,TRBV5-4,13
ASNPTSNEKLF,TRBJ1-4,TRBV2,11
ASSVEPTSSFYNEQF,TRBJ2-1,TRBV9,15
ASSFFLTGGLDYGYT,TRBJ1-2,TRBV6-2/TRBV6-3,15
ACSLAGEDYEQY,TRBJ2-7,TRBV6-5,12
ASSEAGQGHEQY,TRBJ2-7,TRBV6-1,12
ASSGWGVGNQPQH,TRBJ1-5,TRBV6-1,13
SATRQCRTVTQY,TRBJ2-3,TRBV20-1,12
ASSIRGANYEQY,TRBJ2-7,TRBV19,12
ASRSIQESSYNEQF,TRBJ2-1,TRBV27,14